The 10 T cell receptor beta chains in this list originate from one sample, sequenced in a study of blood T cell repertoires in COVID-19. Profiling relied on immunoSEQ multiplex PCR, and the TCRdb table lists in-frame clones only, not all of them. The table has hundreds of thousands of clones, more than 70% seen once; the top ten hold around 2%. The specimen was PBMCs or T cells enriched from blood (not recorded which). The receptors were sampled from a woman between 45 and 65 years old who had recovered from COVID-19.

Here the CDR3 reads CAWSYRGIPNTGELFF. In nucleotides, the CDR3 is TGTGCCTGGTCCTATAGAGGAATTCCGAACACCGGGGAGCTGTTTTTT. The chain has TRBV30 and TRBJ2-2; D is unresolved. The CDR3 is 16 amino acids. Germline loops: CDR1 GTSNPN, CDR2 SVGIG (reference sequence). The ends were cut back, 5 bases at V and 0 bases at J, with 16 bases in the middle.

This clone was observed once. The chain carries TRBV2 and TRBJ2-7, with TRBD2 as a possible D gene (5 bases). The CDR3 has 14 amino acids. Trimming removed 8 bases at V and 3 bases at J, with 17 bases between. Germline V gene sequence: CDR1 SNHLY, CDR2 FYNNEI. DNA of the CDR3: TGTGCCAGCTCCGAGGGCGGTGGGAACTACGAGCAGTACTTC. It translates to CASSEGGGNYEQYF.

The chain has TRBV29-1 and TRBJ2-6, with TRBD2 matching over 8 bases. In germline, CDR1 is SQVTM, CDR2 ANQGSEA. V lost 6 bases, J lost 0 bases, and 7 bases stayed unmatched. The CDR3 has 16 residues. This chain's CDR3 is CSVDSGTFSGANVLTF. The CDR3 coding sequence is TGCAGCGTCGATAGCGGGACCTTCTCTGGGGCCAACGTCCTGACTTTC.

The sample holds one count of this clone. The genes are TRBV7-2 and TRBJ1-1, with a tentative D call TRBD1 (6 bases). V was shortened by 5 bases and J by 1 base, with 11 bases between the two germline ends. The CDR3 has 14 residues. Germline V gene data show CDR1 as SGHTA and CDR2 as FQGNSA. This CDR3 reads CASSIQGRNTEAFF. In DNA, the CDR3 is TGTGCCAGCAGCATACAGGGTCGGAACACTGAAGCTTTCTTT. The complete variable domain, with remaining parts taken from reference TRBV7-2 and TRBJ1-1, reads GAGVSQSPSNKVTEKGKDVELRCDPISGHTALYWYRQSLGQGLEFLIYFQGNSAPDKSGLPSDRFSAERTGGSVSTLTIQRTQQEDSAVYLCASSIQGRNTEAFFGQGTRLTVV.

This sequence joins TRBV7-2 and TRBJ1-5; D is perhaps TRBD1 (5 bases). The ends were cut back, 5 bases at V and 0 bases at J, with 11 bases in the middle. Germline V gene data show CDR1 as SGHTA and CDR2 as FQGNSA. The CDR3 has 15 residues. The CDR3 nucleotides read TGTGCCAGCAGCCAGGGATTCTTTAGCAATCAGCCCCAGCATTTT. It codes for CASSQGFFSNQPQHF.

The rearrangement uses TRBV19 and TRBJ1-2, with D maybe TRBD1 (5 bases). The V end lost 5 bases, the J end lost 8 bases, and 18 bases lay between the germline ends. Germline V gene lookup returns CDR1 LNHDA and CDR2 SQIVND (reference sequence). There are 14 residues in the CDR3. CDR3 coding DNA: TGTGCCAGTAGTGAAACAGGAGCGTCCTCGGGCTACACCTTC. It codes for CASSETGASSGYTF.

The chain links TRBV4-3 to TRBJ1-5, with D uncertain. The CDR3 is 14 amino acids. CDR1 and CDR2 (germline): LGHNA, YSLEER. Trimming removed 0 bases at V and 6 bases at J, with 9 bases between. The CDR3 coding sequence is TGCGCCAGCAGCCAAGAGGCAGGCGTTCAGCCCCAGCATTTT. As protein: CASSQEAGVQPQHF.

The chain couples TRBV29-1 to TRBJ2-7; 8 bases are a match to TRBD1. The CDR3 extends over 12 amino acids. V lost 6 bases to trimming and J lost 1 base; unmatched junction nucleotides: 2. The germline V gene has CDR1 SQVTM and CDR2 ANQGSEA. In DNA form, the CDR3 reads TGCAGCGTAGGACAGGGTTCCTACGAGCAGTACTTC. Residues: CSVGQGSYEQYF.

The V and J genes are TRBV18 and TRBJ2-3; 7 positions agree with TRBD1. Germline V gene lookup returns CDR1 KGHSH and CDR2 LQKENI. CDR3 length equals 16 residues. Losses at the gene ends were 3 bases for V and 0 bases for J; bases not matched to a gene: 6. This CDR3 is CASSPAGTASTDTQYF. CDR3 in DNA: TGTGCCAGCTCACCGGCCGGGACAGCCAGCACAGATACGCAGTATTTT. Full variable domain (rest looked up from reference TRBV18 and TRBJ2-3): NAGVMQNPRHLVRRRGQEARLRCSPMKGHSHVYWYRQLPEEGLKFMVYLQKENIIDESGMPKERFSAEFPKEGPSILRIQQVVRGDSAAYFCASSPAGTASTDTQYFGPGTRLTVL.

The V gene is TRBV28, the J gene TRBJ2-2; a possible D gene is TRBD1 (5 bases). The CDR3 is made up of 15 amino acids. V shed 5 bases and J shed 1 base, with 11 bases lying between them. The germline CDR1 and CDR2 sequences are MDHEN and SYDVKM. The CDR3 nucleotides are TGTGCCAGCAGTCCGACCGGACAGAACACCGGGGAGCTGTTTTTT. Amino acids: CASSPTGQNTGELFF.